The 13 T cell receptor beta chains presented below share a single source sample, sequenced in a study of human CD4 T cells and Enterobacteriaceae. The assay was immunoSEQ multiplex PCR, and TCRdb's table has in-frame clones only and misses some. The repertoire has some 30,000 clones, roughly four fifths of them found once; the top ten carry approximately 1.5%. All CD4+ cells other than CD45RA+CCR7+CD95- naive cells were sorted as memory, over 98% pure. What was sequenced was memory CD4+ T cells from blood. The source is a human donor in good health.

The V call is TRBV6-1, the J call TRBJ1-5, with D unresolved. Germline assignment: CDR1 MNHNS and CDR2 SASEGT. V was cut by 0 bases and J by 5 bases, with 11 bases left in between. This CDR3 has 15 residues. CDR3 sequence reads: CASSEASFSHQPQHF. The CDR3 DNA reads TGTGCCAGCAGTGAAGCCTCCTTTAGTCATCAGCCCCAGCATTTT.

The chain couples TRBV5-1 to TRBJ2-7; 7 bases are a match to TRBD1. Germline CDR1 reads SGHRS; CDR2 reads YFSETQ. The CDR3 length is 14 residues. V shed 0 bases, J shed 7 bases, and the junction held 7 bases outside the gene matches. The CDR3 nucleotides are TGCGCCAGCAGCTTGGGACAGGGCTTACGGGAGCAGTACTTC. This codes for CASSLGQGLREQYF.

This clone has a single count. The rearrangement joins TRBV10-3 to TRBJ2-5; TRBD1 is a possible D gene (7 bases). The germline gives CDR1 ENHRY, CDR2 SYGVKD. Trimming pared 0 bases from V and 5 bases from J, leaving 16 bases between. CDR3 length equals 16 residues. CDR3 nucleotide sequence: TGTGCCATCAGTGAGTCGCAGGGGGGTAGTCGGGAGACCCAGTACTTC. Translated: CAISESQGGSRETQYF.

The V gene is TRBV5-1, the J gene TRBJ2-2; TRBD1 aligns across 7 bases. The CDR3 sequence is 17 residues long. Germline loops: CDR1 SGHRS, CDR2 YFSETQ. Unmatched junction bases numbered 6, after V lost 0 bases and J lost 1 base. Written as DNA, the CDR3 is TGCGCCAGCAGCTTGGCCAGGGGGACACAGAACACCGGGGAGCTGTTTTTT. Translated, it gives CASSLARGTQNTGELFF.

This CDR3 reads CASSLDRETSIGYTF. The CDR3 DNA reads TGTGCCAGCAGCTTAGATCGGGAGACCTCTATTGGCTACACCTTC. This chain connects TRBV11-2 to TRBJ1-2; D gene uncertain. The CDR3 runs to 15 residues. The germline gives CDR1 SGHAT, CDR2 FQNNGV. The V gene lost 0 bases and the J gene lost 7 bases, with 15 bases spanning the gap.

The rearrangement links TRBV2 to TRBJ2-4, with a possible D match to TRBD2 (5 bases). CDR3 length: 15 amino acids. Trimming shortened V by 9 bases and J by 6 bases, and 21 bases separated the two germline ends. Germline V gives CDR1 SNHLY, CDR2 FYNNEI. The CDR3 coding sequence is TGTGCCAGTACCGCAATCCGGGGTGAGGGAAACATTCAGTACTTC. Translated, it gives CASTAIRGEGNIQYF.

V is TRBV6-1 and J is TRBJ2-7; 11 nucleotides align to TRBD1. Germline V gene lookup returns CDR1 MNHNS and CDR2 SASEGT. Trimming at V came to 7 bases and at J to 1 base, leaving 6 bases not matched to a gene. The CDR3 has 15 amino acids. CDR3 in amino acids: CASKMGQGGSYEQYF. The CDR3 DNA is TGTGCCAGCAAAATGGGACAGGGGGGGTCCTACGAGCAGTACTTC.

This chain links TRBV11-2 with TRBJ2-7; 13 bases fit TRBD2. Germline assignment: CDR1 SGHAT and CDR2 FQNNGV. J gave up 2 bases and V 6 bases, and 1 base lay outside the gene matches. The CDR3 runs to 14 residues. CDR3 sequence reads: CASRGLAGTYEQYF. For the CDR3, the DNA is TGTGCCAGCAGGGGACTAGCGGGGACCTACGAGCAGTACTTC.

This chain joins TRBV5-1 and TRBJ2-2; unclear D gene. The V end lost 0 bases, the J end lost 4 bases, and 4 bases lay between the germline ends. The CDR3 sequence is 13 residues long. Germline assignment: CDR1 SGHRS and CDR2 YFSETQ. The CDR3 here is CASSLDPTGELFF. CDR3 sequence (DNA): TGCGCCAGCAGCTTGGACCCCACCGGGGAGCTGTTTTTT.

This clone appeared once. The CDR3 region has the DNA TGTGCCAGCAGCTATAGATTTGAGCAGTTCTTC. As protein: CASSYRFEQFF. V and J are TRBV5-6 and TRBJ2-1; D is ambiguous. Germline CDR1 reads SGHDT; CDR2 reads YYEEEE. This CDR3 comprises 11 residues. With 3 bases removed from V and 9 bases from J, the gap between germline ends came to 7 bases. The variable domain in full, completed from reference TRBV5-6 and TRBJ2-1, reads DAGVTQSPTHLIKTRGQQVTLRCSPKSGHDTVSWYQQALGQGPQFIFQYYEEEERQRGNFPDRFSGHQFPNYSSELNVNALLLGDSALYLCASSYRFEQFFGPGTRLTVL.

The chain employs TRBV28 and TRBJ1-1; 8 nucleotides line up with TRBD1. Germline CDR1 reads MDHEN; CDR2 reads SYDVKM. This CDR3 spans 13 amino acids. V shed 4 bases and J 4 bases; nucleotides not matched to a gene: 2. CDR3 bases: TGTGCCAGCAGTTCCGGACAGGGCACTGAAGCTTTCTTT. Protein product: CASSSGQGTEAFF.

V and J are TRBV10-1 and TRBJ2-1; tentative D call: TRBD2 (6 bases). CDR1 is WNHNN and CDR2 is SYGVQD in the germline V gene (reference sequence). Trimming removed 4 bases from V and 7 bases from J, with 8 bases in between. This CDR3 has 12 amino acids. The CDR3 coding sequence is TGCGCCAGCAGTGCGACTAGTAATGAGCAGTTCTTC. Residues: CASSATSNEQFF.

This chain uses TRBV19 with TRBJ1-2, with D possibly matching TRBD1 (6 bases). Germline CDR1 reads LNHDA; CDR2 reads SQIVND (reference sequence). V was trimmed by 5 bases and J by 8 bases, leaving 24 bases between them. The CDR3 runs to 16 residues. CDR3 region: CASSYTGTLQGTGYTF. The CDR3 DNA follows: TGTGCCAGTAGTTATACCGGGACACTCCAGGGGACGGGCTACACCTTC.